A selection of T cell receptor beta chains follows, all from one sample in a study of technical replicates of blood from a handful of donors. TCRdb's copy holds only in-frame clones and misses some; the assay was immunoSEQ multiplex PCR. The sample has 75,000 to 90,000 clones, approximately 96% seen once. Sequencing was done on a sample of T cells isolated from PBMCs. The receptors stem from a human donor in good health. CDR3s include the opening cysteine and the closing phenylalanine or tryptophan. D genes are given only for firm matches. For some rows the clone size is stated as once, few or many, or as a class when expanded; others skip it.

clone size	V gene	D gene	J gene	CDR3 length	CDR3 protein	CDR3 DNA
NA	TRBV23-1	NA	TRBJ2-7	13	CASSQPPGNEQYF	TGCGCCAGCAGTCAGCCCCCAGGGAACGAGCAGTACTTC
NA	TRBV7-3	NA	TRBJ2-3	13	CASSSQVTDTQYF	TGTGCCAGCAGCTCCCAGGTGACAGATACGCAGTATTTT
NA	TRBV14	TRBD2	TRBJ2-5	17	CASSQAAGGHPGETQYF	TGTGCCAGCAGCCAAGCGGCGGGAGGACATCCTGGAGAGACCCAGTACTTC
NA	TRBV19	NA	TRBJ1-5	18	CASSPARTALYSNQPQHF	TGTGCCAGTAGTCCAGCCCGGACAGCTCTTTATAGCAATCAGCCCCAGCATTTT
NA	TRBV15	TRBD2	TRBJ2-1	16	CATSRGGTSGYNEQFF	TGTGCCACCAGCAGAGGAGGGACTAGCGGTTACAATGAGCAGTTCTTC
once	TRBV2	TRBD1	TRBJ1-3	14	CASSGQGGGNTIYF	TGTGCCAGCAGTGGACAGGGCGGCGGAAACACCATATATTTT
NA	TRBV20-1	NA	TRBJ1-2	11	CSARNGYGYTF	TGCAGTGCTAGAAACGGCTATGGCTACACCTTC
NA	TRBV19	TRBD1	TRBJ1-1	13	CASSRTGYTEAFF	TGTGCCAGTAGTAGGACAGGCTACACTGAAGCTTTCTTT
NA	TRBV5-6	TRBD1	TRBJ2-4	16	CASSLTGGASKNIQYF	TGTGCCAGCAGCTTGACAGGGGGCGCCTCCAAAAACATTCAGTACTTC
NA	TRBV21-1	NA	TRBJ2-5	11	CASNPSETQYF	TGTGCCAGCAATCCCTCGGAGACCCAGTACTTC
NA	TRBV11-3	NA	TRBJ2-2	13	CASSAQVTGELFF	TGTGCCAGCAGCGCCCAGGTGACCGGGGAGCTGTTTTTT
once	TRBV19	TRBD1	TRBJ1-1	13	CASKTGMNTEAFF	TGTGCCAGTAAGACAGGGATGAACACTGAAGCTTTCTTT
NA	TRBV5-6	TRBD1	TRBJ2-3	14	CASSWDRSLDTQYF	TGTGCCAGCAGCTGGGACAGGTCTCTCGATACGCAGTATTTT